What follows are 27 T cell receptor beta chains derived from one specimen sequenced in a study of shared clonotypes between healthy human individuals. Here immunoSEQ multiplex PCR was the method, and the copy in TCRdb shows in-frame clones only, minus some. The sample lists about 520,000 clones, 90% to 96% seen once, with about 0.06% in the top ten. Specimen: naive CD4+ T cells sorted from blood. Regarding subset: CD45RA+ positively selected. The receptors were sampled from a woman in her thirties in good health.

On this clone itself: One end of the junction is discordant with germline, which a read error may explain. The V call is TRBV28, the J call TRBJ1-1; TRBD1 agrees at 12 bases. The CDR3 totals 17 residues. In germline, CDR1 is MDHEN, CDR2 SYDVKM. The CDR3 region is CASSLVRDRGLKTEAFF. The CDR3, as DNA: TGTGCCAGCAGTTTGGTACGGGACAGGGGGCTGAAAACTGAAGCTTTCTTT.

V usage is TRBV6-5 and J usage is TRBJ2-7, with 8 nucleotides matching TRBD1. Per germline, CDR1 MNHEY and CDR2 SVGAGI. Germline trimming cut 5 bases from V and 2 bases from J; bases unmatched to any gene: 8. The CDR3 runs 15 residues. The CDR3 sequence: CASSRQGPEAYEQYF. DNA of the CDR3: TGTGCCAGCAGTAGACAGGGGCCCGAGGCCTACGAGCAGTACTTC.

This chain joins TRBV6-5 and TRBJ2-2, with D unresolved. Per the germline V gene, CDR1 is MNHEY and CDR2 is SVGAGI. V was shortened by 6 bases and J by 4 bases, with 9 bases between the two germline ends. The CDR3 contains 13 residues. The CDR3, as DNA: TGTGCCAGCAGAGGGCCCTCCACCGGGGAGCTGTTTTTT. This gives the protein CASRGPSTGELFF.

The chain is built from TRBV6-1 and TRBJ2-7; no clear D gene. This CDR3 is built from 14 residues. Germline V gene data show CDR1 as MNHNS and CDR2 as SASEGT. Trimming stripped 10 bases from V and 2 bases from J, with 18 bases between. CDR3 nucleotides: TGTGCCACCGCACGAATTTTCCTCCCCTACGAGCAGTACTTC. Protein product: CATARIFLPYEQYF.

The chain is built from TRBV7-3 and TRBJ1-5; 8 nucleotides align to TRBD1. V gave up 5 bases and J gave up 1 base; unmatched junction bases: 10. Germline V gene lookup returns CDR1 SGHTA and CDR2 FQGTGA. There are 17 residues in the CDR3. The CDR3 loop reads CASSPTGVGRSNQPQHF. The CDR3 nucleotides read TGTGCCAGCAGCCCGACAGGGGTTGGTCGAAGCAATCAGCCCCAGCATTTT.

This rearrangement joins TRBV7-2 to TRBJ2-7; TRBD2 agrees at 10 bases. This CDR3 has 15 amino acids. Germline CDR1 SGHTA, CDR2 FQGNSA. Losses at the gene ends were 6 bases for V and 4 bases for J; bases not matched to a gene: 9. This chain's CDR3 is CASSLAGLAIYEQYF. The CDR3 nucleotides are TGTGCCAGCAGTCTCGCGGGACTAGCGATATACGAGCAGTACTTC.

J is TRBJ2-7 and V is TRBV10-3, with 7 bases aligning to TRBD2. Per the germline V gene, CDR1 is ENHRY and CDR2 is SYGVKD. The CDR3 covers 14 residues. Trimming removed 3 bases from V and 8 bases from J; junction bases left unmatched: 10. CDR3 nucleotide sequence: TGTGCCATCAGTGAAGGTAGCGGGCCTATCCAGCAGTACTTC. Encoded protein: CAISEGSGPIQQYF.

The rearrangement links TRBV4-2 to TRBJ2-2; TRBD1 is a possible D gene (6 bases). With 1 base removed from V and 0 bases from J, the gap between germline ends came to 9 bases. The germline V gene has CDR1 LGHNA and CDR2 YNFKEQ. The CDR3 contains 16 residues. The CDR3 DNA reads TGTGCCAGCAGCCAAGTATGGACAGCGAACACCGGGGAGCTGTTTTTT. Translated: CASSQVWTANTGELFF.

V and J are TRBV2 and TRBJ2-1, with TRBD2 matching 9 bases. The CDR3 contains 14 residues. The V gene end was trimmed by 2 bases and the J gene end by 6 bases; junction bases not matched to a gene: 2. CDR1 and CDR2 (germline): SNHLY, FYNNEI. CDR3 residues: CASSEFSGSNEQFF. The CDR3 nucleotides read TGTGCCAGCAGTGAATTTAGCGGGAGCAATGAGCAGTTCTTC.

This chain connects TRBV14 to TRBJ2-1; possible D gene TRBD1, 6 bases. V gave up 1 base and J gave up 8 bases, with 12 bases separating them. The CDR3 has 14 residues. Germline CDR1 is SGHDN and CDR2 is FVKESK. The CDR3 DNA reads as TGTGCCAGCAGCCAAGCATACAGGGAACATGAGCAGTTCTTC. Amino acid sequence: CASSQAYREHEQFF.

The gene calls are TRBV2 and TRBJ2-3, with TRBD1 identical over 7 bases. The V segment lost 4 bases and the J segment 0 bases; nucleotides outside the gene matches: 4. The CDR3 is made up of 15 amino acids. Per the germline V gene, CDR1 is SNHLY and CDR2 is FYNNEI. As DNA, the CDR3 is TGTGCCAGCAGTGGACAGGGCACTAGCACAGATACGCAGTATTTT. Amino acids: CASSGQGTSTDTQYF.

V gene TRBV18 combines with J gene TRBJ2-5; D remains ambiguous. Per the germline V gene, CDR1 is KGHSH and CDR2 is LQKENI. The CDR3 length is 14 residues. Trimming took 3 bases from V and 2 from J, leaving 10 bases between them. The CDR3 DNA is TGTGCCAGCTCACCGGTATCGGCTCAAGAGACCCAGTACTTC. Translated: CASSPVSAQETQYF.

V is TRBV28 and J is TRBJ1-5; D not certain. Germline-derived CDR1 and CDR2 are MDHEN and SYDVKM. Trimming took 8 bases from V and 5 from J, leaving 19 bases between them. The CDR3 loop spans 15 amino acids. The CDR3 nucleotides read TGTGCCAGCCCCCCCGGCGGGCGCCCCTATCAGCCCCAGCATTTT. As protein: CASPPGGRPYQPQHF.

The chain carries TRBV23-1 and TRBJ2-3; 10 positions agree with TRBD1. TRBV23-1 is classed as an ORF, of uncertain function. With 0 bases clipped from V and 1 base from J, the junction kept 7 bases outside the gene matches. The CDR3 loop spans 18 amino acids. The CDR3 loop reads CASSQSQTGGGRTDTQYF. CDR3 bases: TGCGCCAGCAGTCAATCCCAGACAGGGGGCGGTCGCACAGATACGCAGTATTTT.

V gene TRBV5-8 combines with J gene TRBJ1-4; TRBD1 aligns across 7 bases. Losses at the gene ends were 4 bases for V and 8 bases for J; bases not matched to a gene: 8. CDR3 length: 14 amino acids. Germline lookup yields CDR1 SGHTS and CDR2 YDEGEE. The CDR3 DNA reads TGTGCCAGCAGCCCAGGACAGGTTGGGGAAAAACTGTTTTTT. It encodes CASSPGQVGEKLFF.

This chain links TRBV2 with TRBJ2-7; either TRBD1 or TRBD2 may fit D (6 bases each). V was shortened by 5 bases and J by 2 bases, with 16 bases between the two germline ends. CDR3 length: 15 amino acids. Germline values: CDR1 SNHLY, CDR2 FYNNEI. In DNA form, the CDR3 reads TGTGCCAGCAGTCTGAACGGGGGCGCCCCCTACGAGCAGTACTTC. It codes for CASSLNGGAPYEQYF.

The chain carries TRBV5-8 and TRBJ2-7; possibly TRBD1 or TRBD2 for D (6 bases each). Per germline, CDR1 SGHTS and CDR2 YDEGEE. The CDR3 runs to 15 residues. Trimming took 3 bases from V and 2 from J, leaving 15 bases between them. DNA of the CDR3: TGTGCCAGCAGCTGGGGGGCTGCTACAACCTACGAGCAGTACTTC. It encodes CASSWGAATTYEQYF.

This chain connects TRBV28 to TRBJ2-2, with D perhaps TRBD1 (6 bases). V lost 3 bases to trimming and J lost 2 bases, with 16 bases between them. Germline CDR1 MDHEN, CDR2 SYDVKM. The CDR3 has 17 residues. CDR3 in DNA: TGTGCCAGCAGTTTGCCCAGGGGACGGACTAACACCGGGGAGCTGTTTTTT. This gives the protein CASSLPRGRTNTGELFF.

This clone was seen just once. This chain uses TRBV28 with TRBJ2-1; 9 nucleotides align to TRBD2. This CDR3 is built from 15 residues. Germline trimming cut 3 bases from V and 5 bases from J; bases unmatched to any gene: 5. CDR1 and CDR2 (germline): MDHEN, SYDVKM. CDR3 DNA: TGTGCCAGCAGTTTGAGCGGGAGGAGACACAATGAGCAGTTCTTC. Protein sequence: CASSLSGRRHNEQFF. Together with reference TRBV28 and TRBJ2-1, the CDR3 gives the full variable domain: DVKVTQSSRYLVKRTGEKVFLECVQDMDHENMFWYRQDPGLGLRLIYFSYDVKMKEKGDIPEGYSVSREKKERFSLILESASTNQTSMYLCASSLSGRRHNEQFFGPGTRLTVL.

J is TRBJ2-7 and V is TRBV7-9, with D tentatively TRBD1 or TRBD2 (5 bases each). Germline V gene data show CDR1 as SEHNR and CDR2 as FQNEAQ (reference sequence). The CDR3 runs to 13 residues. V was cut by 3 bases and J by 0 bases, with 6 bases left in between. The CDR3 reads CASSFGGSYEQYF. In DNA, the CDR3 is TGTGCCAGCAGCTTTGGGGGCTCCTACGAGCAGTACTTC. The variable domain in full, with the rest retrieved from reference TRBV7-9 and TRBJ2-7, is DTGVSQNPRHKITKRGQNVTFRCDPISEHNRLYWYRQTLGQGPEFLTYFQNEAQLEKSRLLSDRFSAERPKGSFSTLEIQRTEQGDSAMYLCASSFGGSYEQYFGPGTRLTVT.

The chain couples TRBV28 to TRBJ1-5; weak D call: TRBD1 (6 bases). The CDR3 has 12 residues. Per germline, CDR1 MDHEN and CDR2 SYDVKM. Trimming took off 5 bases at V and 7 bases at J, with 9 bases between the two ends. The CDR3 DNA follows: TGTGCCAGCAGTACACAGGGACAGCCCCAGCATTTT. Its protein product is CASSTQGQPQHF.

The chain links TRBV19 to TRBJ1-5; no clear D gene. The CDR3 runs 14 residues. V lost 6 bases and J 6 bases, leaving 15 bases between the germline ends. From germline, CDR1 is LNHDA and CDR2 SQIVND (reference sequence). The chain's CDR3 is CASRSGRRGQPQHF. CDR3 DNA sequence: TGTGCCAGTAGATCCGGACGGAGAGGTCAGCCCCAGCATTTT.

The sample holds one count of this clone. This rearrangement joins TRBV19 to TRBJ1-5, with no clear D. The CDR3 covers 16 residues. From germline, CDR1 is LNHDA and CDR2 SQIVND (reference sequence). V was clipped by 3 bases and J by 0 bases, with 12 bases between them. CDR3 in DNA: TGTGCCAGTAGTATCATCGACCGAGATAGCAATCAGCCCCAGCATTTT. The encoded protein is CASSIIDRDSNQPQHF.

The chain combines TRBV5-8 with TRBJ1-5, with 7 bases that match TRBD1. Germline V gene sequence: CDR1 SGHTS, CDR2 YDEGEE. The CDR3 totals 15 residues. With 4 bases clipped from V and 1 base from J, the junction kept 5 bases outside the gene matches. CDR3 sequence (DNA): TGTGCCAGCAGCCCTCGCAGGGGGAGCAATCAGCCCCAGCATTTT. Its translation: CASSPRRGSNQPQHF.

The chain carries TRBV28 and TRBJ2-3, with 12 nucleotides matching TRBD2. The length of the CDR3 is 17 residues. Trimming cost V 2 bases and J 6 bases; bases outside gene matches: 9. The germline V gene encodes CDR1 MDHEN and CDR2 SYDVKM. The CDR3 bases are TGTGCCAGCAGTTTAGCCCTAGCGGGAGGGCGGTTGGATACGCAGTATTTT. Amino acids: CASSLALAGGRLDTQYF.

The chain links TRBV19 to TRBJ2-7, with 9 bases that match TRBD2. The CDR3 sequence is 16 residues long. CDR1 and CDR2 from the germline V gene are LNHDA and SQIVND (reference sequence). V lost 5 bases to trimming and J lost 2 bases; unmatched junction nucleotides: 10. The CDR3 here is CASSLTPSGTAYEQYF. CDR3 sequence (DNA): TGTGCCAGTAGTCTAACCCCTAGCGGGACGGCCTACGAGCAGTACTTC.

The rearrangement links TRBV7-9 to TRBJ2-4; D is perhaps TRBD2 (6 bases). The CDR3 totals 18 residues. The V gene lost 5 bases and the J gene lost 8 bases, with 28 bases spanning the gap. The germline V gene encodes CDR1 SEHNR and CDR2 FQNEAQ (reference sequence). The CDR3 nucleotides are TGTGCCAGCAGCCCGTTTGCAGCGGGCCCCCTCGGGAGATACATTCAGTACTTC. Translating it yields CASSPFAAGPLGRYIQYF.